The 28 T cell receptor beta chains reported below all come from one sample, sequenced in a study of T cells in tumors after PD-1 blockade. Clones were sequenced by immunoSEQ multiplex PCR, and TCRdb holds only the in-frame ones, with some missing. The sample contains about 47,000 clones, more than 65% of which appear only once. Sequences were derived from PBMCs, sampled before anti-PD-1 therapy. All receptors derive from a human donor with advanced basal cell or squamous cell carcinoma (not recorded which).

V gene TRBV9 combines with J gene TRBJ2-2; maybe TRBD1 (5 bases). Deletions cut 3 bases from V and 4 bases from J, with 16 bases between. Germline assignment: CDR1 SGDLS and CDR2 YYNGEE. This CDR3 is built from 16 residues. CDR3 protein: CASSDYRSSGTGELFF. The CDR3 nucleotides read TGTGCCAGCAGCGATTACAGGTCGTCGGGCACCGGGGAGCTGTTTTTT.

This chain joins TRBV5-4 and TRBJ1-2, with 10 bases identical to TRBD1. The CDR3 is 15 amino acids. J gave up 7 bases and V 3 bases, and 9 bases lay outside the gene matches. Germline assignment: CDR1 SGHNT and CDR2 YYREEE (reference sequence). CDR3 sequence (DNA): TGTGCCAGCAGCTCGGCCGGGACAGGGGAAATTGGCTACACCTTC. This encodes CASSSAGTGEIGYTF.

The V call is TRBV10-3, the J call TRBJ2-3; 7 bases fit TRBD1. Trimming at V came to 0 bases and at J to 4 bases, leaving 4 bases not matched to a gene. Germline assignment: CDR1 ENHRY and CDR2 SYGVKD. This CDR3 contains 15 residues. CDR3 in DNA: TGTGCCATCAGTGAGTCGACAGGGATGGCAGATACGCAGTATTTT. Its translation is CAISESTGMADTQYF.

This chain connects TRBV6-1 to TRBJ2-2; perhaps TRBD2 as D (5 bases). Germline CDR1 and CDR2: MNHNS and SASEGT. Trimming took off 1 base at V and 2 bases at J, with 14 bases between the two ends. CDR3 size: 17 residues. CDR3 amino acids: CASSEGFFGGNTGELFF. The DNA for the CDR3 is TGTGCCAGCAGTGAAGGTTTTTTCGGAGGAAACACCGGGGAGCTGTTTTTT.

This rearrangement joins TRBV10-3 to TRBJ2-6, with D perhaps matching TRBD2 (6 bases). The V end lost 0 bases, the J end lost 2 bases, and 8 bases lay between the germline ends. In germline, CDR1 is ENHRY, CDR2 SYGVKD. The CDR3 runs to 16 residues. CDR3 loop: CAISESAGPGANVLTF. In nucleotides, the CDR3 is TGTGCCATCAGTGAGTCGGCGGGGCCTGGGGCCAACGTCCTGACTTTC.

CDR3: CASSVSSREQYF. CDR3 DNA: TGTGCCAGCAGTGTCAGCTCCCGGGAGCAGTACTTC. This sequence joins TRBV12-3 or TRBV12-4 and TRBJ2-7; D remains ambiguous. Trimming left V 5 bases short and J 7 bases short, with 12 bases between. The CDR3 runs to 12 residues.

This rearrangement joins TRBV5-8 to TRBJ2-3; 7 nucleotides agree with TRBD1. Unmatched junction bases numbered 11, after V lost 4 bases and J lost 3 bases. CDR3 length: 16 amino acids. The germline gives CDR1 SGHTS, CDR2 YDEGEE. The CDR3 sequence is CASSPTGVGRTDTQYF. CDR3 sequence (DNA): TGTGCCAGCAGCCCTACAGGGGTTGGGAGAACAGATACGCAGTATTTT.

This chain connects TRBV19 to TRBJ2-6; TRBD1 matches 7 bases. The J segment lost 0 bases and the V segment lost 6 bases, leaving 11 bases of the junction unmatched. CDR3 length: 18 residues. Germline values: CDR1 LNHDA, CDR2 SQIVND (reference sequence). This chain's CDR3 is CASSPPTGSPSGANVLTF. In nucleotides, the CDR3 is TGTGCCAGTAGCCCCCCGACAGGGAGCCCCTCTGGGGCCAACGTCCTGACTTTC.

The chain uses TRBV6-5 and TRBJ2-3; D remains ambiguous. The CDR3 covers 13 residues. Between the trimmed V and J ends, which lost 8 bases and 6 bases, there was a span of 15 bases. Germline CDR1 and CDR2: MNHEY and SVGAGI. The CDR3: CASGPNGYDTQYF. The CDR3 DNA sequence: TGTGCCAGCGGCCCCAATGGGTACGATACGCAGTATTTT.

The chain combines TRBV20-1 with TRBJ2-5, with D maybe TRBD1 (6 bases). The CDR3 is 13 residues long. Germline values: CDR1 DFQATT, CDR2 SNEGSKA (reference sequence). The V and J ends lost 3 bases and 12 bases respectively, with 20 bases between them. The CDR3 bases are TGCAGTGCTAGTGGGACACGGGGATTTAAAAAGTACTTC. Translation: CSASGTRGFKKYF.

The V gene is TRBV2, the J gene TRBJ1-2; tentative D call: TRBD1 (6 bases). CDR3 length equals 15 residues. Germline assignment: CDR1 SNHLY and CDR2 FYNNEI. V lost 7 bases and J 3 bases, leaving 18 bases between the germline ends. The CDR3 nucleotides read TGTGCCAGCATAGGACGGAGGGGGGCTGACTATGGCTACACCTTC. Translating gives CASIGRRGADYGYTF.

The CDR3 protein is CASSDGDRAYNEQFF. CDR3 in DNA: TGTGCCAGCAGTGATGGGGACAGGGCCTACAATGAGCAGTTCTTC. V gene TRBV2 combines with J gene TRBJ2-1, with 9 positions matching TRBD1. CDR3 length equals 15 residues. V shed 3 bases and J 2 bases; nucleotides not matched to a gene: 2. The germline V gene encodes CDR1 SNHLY and CDR2 FYNNEI.

The CDR3 DNA is TGTGCCAGCAGCGCGGACATGGGCATAGCCAAAAACATTCAGTACTTC. Translated, it gives CASSADMGIAKNIQYF. The rearrangement uses TRBV5-4 and TRBJ2-4; D perhaps matches TRBD1 (5 bases). This CDR3 contains 16 residues. Trimming stripped 4 bases from V and 0 bases from J, with 14 bases between. CDR1 and CDR2 (germline): SGHNT, YYREEE (reference sequence).

The genes are TRBV29-1 and TRBJ1-1; maybe TRBD1 (5 bases). Germline assignment: CDR1 SQVTM and CDR2 ANQGSEA. V was pared by 4 bases and J by 4 bases, with 13 bases between. The CDR3 contains 13 residues. The chain's CDR3 is CSVGKGLGTEAFF. CDR3 nucleotide sequence: TGCAGCGTTGGAAAGGGGTTGGGCACTGAAGCTTTCTTT.

The chain couples TRBV29-1 to TRBJ1-5, with D maybe TRBD1 (6 bases). The germline V and J ends were trimmed by 7 bases and 6 bases, with 13 bases remaining between them. The CDR3 spans 12 residues. In germline, CDR1 is SQVTM, CDR2 ANQGSEA. In DNA, the CDR3 is TGCAGCGCAATTCAGGGGAGTCAGCCCCAGCATTTT. This translates into CSAIQGSQPQHF.

CDR3 sequence: CASSLGGRGSYEQYF. The CDR3 DNA reads TGCGCCAGCAGCTTGGGGGGGAGAGGATCCTACGAGCAGTACTTC. The J gene is TRBJ2-7, the V gene TRBV5-1; D might be TRBD1 or TRBD2, each matching 5 bases. The CDR3 totals 15 residues. Germline-derived CDR1 and CDR2 are SGHRS and YFSETQ. With 0 bases removed from V and 1 base from J, the gap between germline ends came to 11 bases.

V usage is TRBV7-8 and J usage is TRBJ2-1; D might be TRBD1 or TRBD2, each matching 5 bases. Trimming stripped 1 base from V and 0 bases from J, with 10 bases between. Germline V lookup: CDR1 SGHVS, CDR2 FQNEAQ. The CDR3 is made up of 16 amino acids. The CDR3 nucleotides are TGTGCCAGCAGCTTAGAGGTCGGGGCCTCCTACAATGAGCAGTTCTTC. Translating gives CASSLEVGASYNEQFF.

V usage is TRBV2 and J usage is TRBJ2-3, with TRBD1 identical over 7 bases. Germline-derived CDR1 and CDR2 are SNHLY and FYNNEI. The V segment lost 8 bases and the J segment 2 bases; nucleotides outside the gene matches: 4. The CDR3 loop spans 13 amino acids. CDR3 region: CASPGQITDTQYF. CDR3 sequence (DNA): TGTGCCAGCCCGGGACAGATCACAGATACGCAGTATTTT.

The rearrangement links TRBV29-1 to TRBJ1-1; TRBD1 might be the D (6 bases). V shed 4 bases and J shed 3 bases, with 18 bases lying between them. This CDR3 is built from 15 residues. Germline V gene data show CDR1 as SQVTM and CDR2 as ANQGSEA. CDR3 coding DNA: TGCAGCGTTGTGGTTGGATACAGGGTGGACACTGAAGCTTTCTTT. Amino acid sequence: CSVVVGYRVDTEAFF.

CDR3 in DNA: TGTGCCAGTAGTACGGACAGGGGTATTCGCACAGATACGCAGTATTTT. Its translation: CASSTDRGIRTDTQYF. The chain has TRBV19 and TRBJ2-3; TRBD1 matches at 9 bases. Germline loops: CDR1 LNHDA, CDR2 SQIVND (reference sequence). J lost 1 base, V lost 4 bases, and 6 bases had no gene match. The CDR3 runs to 16 residues.

CDR3 loop: CATVPRYEQYF. The CDR3 bases are TGTGCCACCGTCCCTCGCTACGAGCAGTACTTC. The V gene is TRBV7-6, the J gene TRBJ2-7; no clear D gene. Trimming shortened V by 10 bases and J by 3 bases, and 10 bases separated the two germline ends. The germline V gene encodes CDR1 SGHVS and CDR2 FNYEAQ. The CDR3 is 11 residues long.

CDR3 sequence (DNA): TGTGCCAGCAGCGAGCGCGGGGAGGGGGTCTACGAGCAGTACTTC. This translates into CASSERGEGVYEQYF. This rearrangement joins TRBV7-9 to TRBJ2-7, with D perhaps matching TRBD2 (7 bases). CDR1 and CDR2 (germline): SEHNR, FQNEAQ (reference sequence). Trimming left V 5 bases short and J 3 bases short, with 17 bases between. This CDR3 has 15 residues.

A single count supports this clone. DNA of the CDR3: TGTGCCAGCAGTGCCCTCCCCGGCCAAGGTTACACTGAAGCTTTCTTT. This sequence encodes CASSALPGQGYTEAFF. The chain links TRBV28 to TRBJ1-1; no reliable D call. V was trimmed by 5 bases and J by 3 bases, leaving 19 bases between them. CDR1 and CDR2 (germline): MDHEN, SYDVKM. This CDR3 contains 16 residues.

The chain has TRBV27 and TRBJ1-3; 10 bases line up with TRBD1. Germline CDR1 MNHEY, CDR2 SMNVEV (reference sequence). This CDR3 has 15 amino acids. Losses at the gene ends were 5 bases for V and 4 bases for J; bases not matched to a gene: 5. The CDR3 region is CASSIGTGVGNTIYF. CDR3 DNA sequence: TGTGCCAGCAGTATCGGGACAGGGGTCGGAAACACCATATATTTT.

V is TRBV27 and J is TRBJ2-1; the D call may be TRBD1 or TRBD2 (5 bases each). The length of the CDR3 is 14 residues. Trimming pared 6 bases from V and 3 bases from J, leaving 12 bases between. Germline V lookup: CDR1 MNHEY, CDR2 SMNVEV (reference sequence). Here the CDR3 reads CASSREFVYNEQFF. CDR3 sequence (DNA): TGTGCCAGCAGCAGGGAGTTCGTCTACAATGAGCAGTTCTTC.

The chain links TRBV19 to TRBJ2-2; the D is unclear. The CDR3 has 14 amino acids. Germline V gene sequence: CDR1 LNHDA, CDR2 SQIVND (reference sequence). Trimming stripped 2 bases from V and 1 base from J, with 5 bases between. The CDR3 DNA follows: TGTGCCAGTAGTATAAACCTGAACACCGGGGAGCTGTTTTTT. As protein: CASSINLNTGELFF.

This chain connects TRBV5-5 to TRBJ2-2, with 14 nucleotides matching TRBD2. V lost 6 bases, J lost 4 bases, and 8 bases stayed unmatched. Germline values: CDR1 SGHKS, CDR2 YYEKEE (reference sequence). This CDR3 spans 17 amino acids. The CDR3 DNA is TGTGCCAGCACCCGACTAGCGGGGGGGCCGGGCACCGGGGAGCTGTTTTTT. It yields the protein CASTRLAGGPGTGELFF. Full variable domain (remainder filled in from reference TRBV5-5 and TRBJ2-2): DAGVTQSPTHLIKTRGQQVTLRCSPISGHKSVSWYQQVLGQGPQFIFQYYEKEERGRGNFPDRFSARQFPNYSSELNVNALLLGDSALYLCASTRLAGGPGTGELFFGEGSRLTVL.

A few counts support this clone. Other DNA sequences from this sample encode an identical CDR3 as well. The genes are TRBV3-1 (or the pseudogene TRBV3-2) and TRBJ2-7, with D tentatively TRBD1 (6 bases). Germline values: CDR1 LGHDT, CDR2 YNNKEL (reference sequence). V gave up 0 bases and J gave up 1 base, with 13 bases separating them. The CDR3 spans 16 residues. The CDR3 loop is CASSQDWGTPSYEQYF. CDR3 bases: TGTGCCAGCAGCCAAGATTGGGGGACACCTTCCTACGAGCAGTACTTC.